Shown below are 26 T cell receptor beta chains from a single sample sequenced in a study of blood T cell repertoires in COVID-19 (dated by TCRdb to about 2020). The library was generated by the immunoSEQ multiplex PCR assay. TCRdb carries this immuneACCESS record with in-frame sequences only. Its versions omit some clonotypes, under half of them owing to an unresolved V gene in the studies checked, with the rest unexplained. This sample gives a few hundred thousand clones in total; 86% of them show up just once. About 2.2% of the sample rests with the top ten. Sequencing was done on a sample of peripheral blood. Receptors originate from a woman aged 30 to 39 who had recovered from COVID-19.

The chain links TRBV28 to TRBJ1-1; 8 nucleotides match TRBD1. The CDR3 covers 17 residues. The V and J ends lost 3 bases and 0 bases, in that order; junction bases with no gene match: 9. The germline gives CDR1 MDHEN, CDR2 SYDVKM. CDR3: CASSFGRGLSMNTEAFF. CDR3 DNA sequence: TGTGCCAGCAGTTTCGGCAGGGGGCTTTCGATGAACACTGAAGCTTTCTTT. The full variable domain, rest sourced from reference TRBV28 and TRBJ1-1, is DVKVTQSSRYLVKRTGEKVFLECVQDMDHENMFWYRQDPGLGLRLIYFSYDVKMKEKGDIPEGYSVSREKKERFSLILESASTNQTSMYLCASSFGRGLSMNTEAFFGQGTRLTVV.

The chain links TRBV28 to TRBJ2-5, with 7 bases aligning to TRBD1. V was clipped by 6 bases and J by 1 base; unmatched bases: 5. Germline values: CDR1 MDHEN, CDR2 SYDVKM. The CDR3 extends over 14 amino acids. Here the CDR3 reads CASSRDRVQETQYF. DNA of the CDR3: TGTGCCAGCAGCCGAGACAGGGTCCAAGAGACCCAGTACTTC.

This clone appeared a few times. The gene calls are TRBV28 and TRBJ1-5; 8 nucleotides align to TRBD1. The germline gives CDR1 MDHEN, CDR2 SYDVKM. V gave up 6 bases and J gave up 4 bases; unmatched junction bases: 8. There are 15 residues in the CDR3. The CDR3 sequence: CASSPGTGTNQPQHF. CDR3 in DNA: TGTGCCAGCAGCCCTGGGACAGGTACTAATCAGCCCCAGCATTTT.

Concerning this clone itself: This specimen includes other DNA sequences encoding the same CDR3. The V gene is TRBV4-1, the J gene TRBJ1-1; 7 bases are shared with TRBD1. Germline V gene sequence: CDR1 MGHRA, CDR2 YSYEKL. This CDR3 is built from 15 residues. The V segment lost 1 base and the J segment 0 bases; nucleotides outside the gene matches: 2. The CDR3 spells CASSQGTGMNTEAFF. The CDR3 coding sequence is TGCGCCAGCAGCCAAGGGACAGGCATGAACACTGAAGCTTTCTTT.

The V gene is TRBV19, the J gene TRBJ2-1, with a weak D call TRBD1 (5 bases). CDR3 length equals 14 residues. In germline, CDR1 is LNHDA, CDR2 SQIVND (reference sequence). The V and J ends lost 3 bases and 7 bases respectively, with 13 bases between them. CDR3 amino acids: CASSMKGLANEQFF. The CDR3 nucleotides read TGTGCCAGTAGTATGAAGGGGCTCGCAAATGAGCAGTTCTTC.

The V gene is TRBV6-5, the J gene TRBJ1-1, with a weak D call TRBD1 (5 bases). This CDR3 has 15 amino acids. Germline CDR1 reads MNHEY; CDR2 reads SVGAGI. The V end was cut by 0 bases, the J end by 1 base, with 9 bases between. CDR3 loop: CASSYSDTWNTEAFF. The CDR3 DNA reads TGTGCCAGCAGTTACTCGGACACCTGGAACACTGAAGCTTTCTTT.

V usage is TRBV12-5 and J usage is TRBJ1-4; no reliable D call. V was cut by 7 bases and J by 1 base, with 10 bases left in between. Germline V lookup: CDR1 LGHNT, CDR2 FRNRAP. The CDR3 runs to 14 residues. The chain's CDR3 is CASALEGTNEKLFF. As DNA, the CDR3 is TGTGCTAGTGCTTTAGAGGGAACTAATGAAAAACTGTTTTTT.

The chain links TRBV7-8 to TRBJ2-3; 9 bases are a match to TRBD2. Germline assignment: CDR1 SGHVS and CDR2 FQNEAQ. This CDR3 is 17 amino acids long. V dropped 2 bases and J dropped 6; count of bases not matched to a gene: 12. The CDR3 DNA reads as TGTGCCAGCAGCTTAAGCGGCGGTAGCGGGAGTTGGGATACGCAGTATTTT. The encoded protein is CASSLSGGSGSWDTQYF. Looking up the rest from reference TRBV7-8 and TRBJ2-3 gives the full variable domain: GAGVSQSPRYKVAKRGQDVALRCDPISGHVSLFWYQQALGQGPEFLTYFQNEAQLDKSGLPSDRFFAERPEGSVSTLKIQRTQQEDSAVYLCASSLSGGSGSWDTQYFGPGTRLTVL.

The chain carries TRBV5-6 and TRBJ2-3; possibly TRBD2 for D (6 bases). Trimming cost V 4 bases and J 2 bases, with 17 bases left between them. The CDR3 has 16 residues. Germline CDR1 and CDR2: SGHDT and YYEEEE. The CDR3 is CASSPPGGTYTDTQYF. The CDR3 DNA follows: TGTGCCAGCAGCCCACCCGGGGGAACCTACACAGATACGCAGTATTTT.

The chain joins TRBV12-3 or TRBV12-4 to TRBJ2-2; D is undetermined. The CDR3 has 11 residues. Between the trimmed V and J ends, which lost 3 bases and 8 bases, there was a span of 4 bases. The CDR3 nucleotides read TGTGCCAGCAGTTTTCCTGGGGAGCTGTTTTTT. Protein: CASSFPGELFF.

The chain joins TRBV7-8 to TRBJ2-3; 15 positions match TRBD2. Losses at the gene ends were 5 bases for V and 4 bases for J; bases not matched to a gene: 4. CDR1 is SGHVS and CDR2 is FQNEAQ in the germline V gene. CDR3 length equals 16 residues. CDR3: CASSIRTSGRADTQYF. The CDR3 nucleotides read TGTGCCAGCAGCATCAGGACTAGCGGGAGGGCAGATACGCAGTATTTT.

Remarks on this clone: With only one base between it and a far larger clone, this is likely a read error. The chain employs TRBV13 and TRBJ2-7; tentative D call: TRBD1 (6 bases). Trimming took off 3 bases at V and 2 bases at J, with 8 bases between the two ends. CDR1 and CDR2 from the germline V gene are PRHDT and FYEKMQ (reference sequence). CDR3 length: 13 residues. Here the CDR3 DNA reads TGTGCCAGCAGCTTCGGACAGACCTACGAGCAGTACTTC. This codes for CASSFGQTYEQYF.

This sequence joins TRBV7-9 and TRBJ2-7; TRBD2 matches at 10 bases. The CDR3 length is 15 residues. The germline V gene encodes CDR1 SEHNR and CDR2 FQNEAQ (reference sequence). J lost 5 bases, V lost 4 bases, and 8 bases had no gene match. CDR3 loop: CASSSRAGGQHEQYF. CDR3 coding DNA: TGTGCCAGCAGCTCCCGAGCGGGGGGGCAGCACGAGCAGTACTTC.

This clone was seen only once. The chain couples TRBV6-2 or TRBV6-3 to TRBJ2-1, with 9 bases matching TRBD2. This CDR3 contains 14 residues. Per germline, CDR1 MNHEY and CDR2 SVGEGT. V lost 4 bases to trimming and J lost 9 bases; unmatched junction nucleotides: 7. The CDR3 sequence is CASSLGLAGREQFF. CDR3 DNA: TGTGCCAGCAGTTTGGGTCTAGCGGGACGTGAGCAGTTCTTC.

CDR3 nucleotides: TGTGCCAGCAGTGCGTTTTCCTACGAGCAGTACTTC. It encodes CASSAFSYEQYF. V is TRBV28 and J is TRBJ2-7; D uncertain. Germline values: CDR1 MDHEN, CDR2 SYDVKM. V was shortened by 5 bases and J by 1 base, with 6 bases between the two germline ends. The CDR3 is made up of 12 amino acids.

The V gene is TRBV2, the J gene TRBJ1-5; 8 bases line up with TRBD1. The germline V gene encodes CDR1 SNHLY and CDR2 FYNNEI. CDR3 size: 16 residues. The V and J ends lost 2 bases and 7 bases, in that order; junction bases with no gene match: 10. As DNA, the CDR3 is TGTGCCAGCAGTGAACTCCGAACAGGGGGGCGGCAGCCCCAGCATTTT. Protein sequence: CASSELRTGGRQPQHF.

The rearrangement uses TRBV9 and TRBJ1-1; D unclear. The CDR3 contains 12 residues. V lost 3 bases and J lost 8, with 11 bases in between. Germline CDR1 SGDLS, CDR2 YYNGEE. In DNA form, the CDR3 reads TGTGCCAGCAGCGCGGGATCGGGGGAAGCTTTCTTT. This encodes CASSAGSGEAFF.

The V call is TRBV11-2, the J call TRBJ2-5; a weak D match, TRBD2 (6 bases). Germline CDR1 is SGHAT and CDR2 is FQNNGV. Trimming left V 5 bases short and J 3 bases short, with 10 bases between. The CDR3 loop spans 13 amino acids. The CDR3 DNA reads TGTGCCAGCAGCCCACAGCGGGAAGAGACCCAGTACTTC. Translating gives CASSPQREETQYF.

This clone was detected only a few times. The genes are TRBV19 and TRBJ1-5; tentative D call: TRBD1 (6 bases). The germline gives CDR1 LNHDA, CDR2 SQIVND (reference sequence). With 4 bases removed from V and 6 bases from J, the gap between germline ends came to 13 bases. The CDR3 extends over 14 amino acids. CDR3 nucleotide sequence: TGTGCCAGTAGTAAGCAGGGGTTGGGTCAGCCCCAGCATTTT. It is translated as CASSKQGLGQPQHF.

The genes are TRBV24-1 and TRBJ1-5; D might be TRBD1 (6 bases). V was clipped by 3 bases and J by 7 bases, with 12 bases between them. CDR1 and CDR2 (germline): KGHDR, SFDVKD. The CDR3 runs 14 residues. This CDR3 is CATSDPGEEQPQHF. CDR3 in DNA: TGTGCCACCAGTGATCCAGGGGAAGAGCAGCCCCAGCATTTT.

The V gene is TRBV11-3, the J gene TRBJ2-1; D possibly corresponds to TRBD2 (6 bases). The germline CDR1 and CDR2 sequences are SGHNT and YENEEA. Trimming left V 1 base short and J 9 bases short, with 22 bases between. The CDR3 contains 17 residues. The chain's CDR3 is CASSLVLEWRVVGEQFF. In DNA form, the CDR3 reads TGTGCCAGCAGCTTAGTTCTGGAGTGGAGGGTGGTGGGTGAGCAGTTCTTC.

The V call is TRBV10-1, the J call TRBJ2-3; 8 bases fit TRBD1. V lost 2 bases to trimming and J lost 0 bases; unmatched junction nucleotides: 4. CDR3 size: 16 residues. The germline V gene encodes CDR1 WNHNN and CDR2 SYGVQD (reference sequence). CDR3 region: CASSETTGESTDTQYF. The CDR3 bases are TGCGCCAGCAGTGAGACGACAGGGGAAAGCACAGATACGCAGTATTTT.

This sequence joins TRBV3-1 (or the pseudogene TRBV3-2) and TRBJ2-7, with 13 bases fitting TRBD2. The CDR3 runs to 18 residues. Germline trimming cut 11 bases from V and 0 bases from J; bases unmatched to any gene: 16. CDR1 LGHDT and CDR2 YNNKEL come from the germline V gene (reference sequence). The CDR3 sequence: CAPRSTSGRGHGSYEQYF. The CDR3 DNA reads as TGTGCCCCACGAAGTACTAGCGGGAGGGGGCACGGCTCCTACGAGCAGTACTTC.

The chain carries TRBV29-1 and TRBJ2-7; 8 positions agree with TRBD1. The junction had 3 bases not matched to a gene; V was cut back by 6 bases and J by 5 bases. The CDR3 is 11 amino acids. Germline assignment: CDR1 SQVTM and CDR2 ANQGSEA. Written as DNA, the CDR3 is TGCAGCGTCCGGACAGGGAACGAGCAGTACTTC. It specifies CSVRTGNEQYF.

The rearrangement uses TRBV10-3 and TRBJ1-2; 9 bases agree with TRBD1. V dropped 10 bases and J dropped 0; count of bases not matched to a gene: 9. From germline, CDR1 is ENHRY and CDR2 SYGVKD. The CDR3 loop spans 15 amino acids. The CDR3 loop is CATSAGTGTNYGYTF. CDR3 DNA: TGTGCCACCTCGGCTGGGACAGGGACTAACTATGGCTACACCTTC.

This clone was counted between two and nine times. The J gene is TRBJ2-1, the V gene TRBV2; no firm D call. V was pared by 5 bases and J by 7 bases, with 12 bases between. Germline V CDR1 and CDR2: SNHLY, FYNNEI. The CDR3 sequence is 13 residues long. This CDR3 reads CASSLGEVNEQFF. As DNA, the CDR3 is TGTGCCAGCAGTCTCGGAGAGGTTAATGAGCAGTTCTTC.